This is a list of T cell receptor beta chains from one sample in a study of spatial heterogeneity in lung cancer. One entry per CDR3 protein, called by TCRdb with MiXCR from the 5' RACE reads. Of around 40,000 distinct CDR3 sequences in the sample, about 5.8% were seen once. Source: PBMCs, taken at surgery. The receptors stem from a male donor with early-stage non-small cell lung cancer. CDR3s include the opening cysteine and the closing phenylalanine or tryptophan. The order of the fields is V gene, clone size, J gene, CDR3 protein. A clone size is listed for some rows: how often the clone was seen (once, few, many), or a class if it is expanded.

>TRBV5-4|-|TRBJ2-7
CASSLKGLLYEQYF
>TRBV3-1|many|TRBJ2-5
CASSQTDRGKTQYF
>TRBV20-1|many|TRBJ2-3
CSARTLAERTSTDTQYF
>TRBV5-1|few|TRBJ2-7
CASSFSNEQYF
>TRBV5-5|many|TRBJ1-2
CASSLTGAVYGYTF
>TRBV7-2|few|TRBJ2-1
CASSLRGRVGEQFF
>TRBV4-3|many|TRBJ2-2
CASSQDLGGVRELFF
>TRBV6-1|few|TRBJ2-3
CASTLRGQDTQYF
>TRBV10-2|many|TRBJ2-3
CASSEFRNTQYF
>TRBV5-1|many|TRBJ2-5
CASSFQAGDKETQYF
>TRBV7-2|many|TRBJ2-1
CASSLEGLALDEQFF
>TRBV20-1|many|TRBJ2-5
CSAPRLAGGSYQETQYF
>TRBV5-1|many|TRBJ2-3
CASSLPSGGPTDTQYF
>TRBV6-1|-|TRBJ1-4
CASSPVSSEKLFF
>TRBV7-9|few|TRBJ2-7
CASSSGDSWASYEQYF
>TRBV12-3/TRBV12-4|many|TRBJ1-4
CASSDPTIANEKLFF
>TRBV5-6|many|TRBJ1-6
CASSGQGNSPLHF
>TRBV3-1|-|TRBJ1-1
CASSQKVGNTEAFF
>TRBV3-1|many|TRBJ2-7
CASSQDWPGKEQYF
>TRBV28|many|TRBJ2-5
CASSKTYQETQYF
>TRBV10-3|-|TRBJ1-4
CAISEVGQAKKLFF
>TRBV5-4|-|TRBJ2-6
CASSPPWFSSGANVLTF
>TRBV7-9|few|TRBJ2-2
CASSFRQGSGELFF
>TRBV19|-|TRBJ1-1
CASSTGLEAFF
>TRBV7-6|many|TRBJ2-1
CASSLEVRYSSYNEQFF
>TRBV7-3|many|TRBJ2-7
CASSPRGGPVYEQYF
>TRBV6-5|few|TRBJ2-1
CASSTGTANEQFF
>TRBV7-2|-|TRBJ1-4
CASSPDRGYREKLFF
>TRBV7-2|many|TRBJ2-1
CASSLAGTGEQFF
>TRBV2|many|TRBJ2-5
CASSEGYWGVAETQYF
>TRBV3-1|many|TRBJ2-7
CASSQFNYEQYF
>TRBV28|many|TRBJ2-7
CASRLAYLGEQYF
>TRBV10-3|many|TRBJ1-2
CAIRTGGSYGYTF
>TRBV20-1|once|TRBJ2-4
CSASVGRAGKNIQYF
>TRBV3-1|few|TRBJ2-4
CASSQEGQNIQYF
>TRBV5-1|-|TRBJ2-6
CASSGRGQGNTGANVLTF
>TRBV7-2|few|TRBJ2-7
CASSSYTSGVQYF
>TRBV7-2|many|TRBJ2-5
CASSSLGQGAMETQYF
>TRBV28|many|TRBJ2-3
CASSFLSRTTDTQYF
>TRBV28|many|TRBJ2-4
CASSFRTSHNIQYF
>TRBV20-1|many|TRBJ2-3
CSAERTGITDTQYF
>TRBV20-1|many|TRBJ1-5
CSAEGDRRNQPQHF
>TRBV30|few|TRBJ2-2
CAWSVVVDRVGELFF
>TRBV6-5|many|TRBJ1-2
CASRTSGTGNYGYTF
>TRBV7-9|-|TRBJ1-1
CASSLAYTEAFF
>TRBV7-3|-|TRBJ2-3
CASSPLGQSTDTQYF
>TRBV5-4|-|TRBJ2-1
CASSLDRNEQFF
>TRBV28|many|TRBJ1-2
CAAAELYGYTF
>TRBV24-1|few|TRBJ2-2
CATSWAGIGELFF
>TRBV15|few|TRBJ2-3
CATSGLRRDTQYF
>TRBV27|-|TRBJ1-1
CASSFGVLGWAFF
>TRBV28|medium-sized|TRBJ1-5
CASSSPRGHRQPQHF
>TRBV5-1|many|TRBJ2-1
CASSPPTGGRDEQFF